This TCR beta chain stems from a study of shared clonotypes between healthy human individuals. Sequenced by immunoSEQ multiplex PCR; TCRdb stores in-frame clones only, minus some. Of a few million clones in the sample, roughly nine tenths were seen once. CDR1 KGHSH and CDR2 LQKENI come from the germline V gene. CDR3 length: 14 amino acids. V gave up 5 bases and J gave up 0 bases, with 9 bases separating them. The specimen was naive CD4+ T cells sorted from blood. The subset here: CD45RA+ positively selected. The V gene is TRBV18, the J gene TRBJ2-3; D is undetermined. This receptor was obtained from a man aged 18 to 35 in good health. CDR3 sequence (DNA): TGTGCCAGCTCAGCTATCTCTAGCACAGATACGCAGTATTTT. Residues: CASSAISSTDTQYF.